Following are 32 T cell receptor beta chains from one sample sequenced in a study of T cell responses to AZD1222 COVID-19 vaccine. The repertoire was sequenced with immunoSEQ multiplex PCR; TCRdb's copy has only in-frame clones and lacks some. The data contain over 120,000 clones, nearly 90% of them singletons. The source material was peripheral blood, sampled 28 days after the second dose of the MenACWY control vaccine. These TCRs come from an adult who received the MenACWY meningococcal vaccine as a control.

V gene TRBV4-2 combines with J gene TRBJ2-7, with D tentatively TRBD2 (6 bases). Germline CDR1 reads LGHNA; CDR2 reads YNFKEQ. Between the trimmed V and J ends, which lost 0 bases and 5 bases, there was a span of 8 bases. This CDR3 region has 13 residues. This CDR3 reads CASSQDWGDEQYF. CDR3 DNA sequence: TGTGCCAGCAGCCAAGATTGGGGGGACGAGCAGTACTTC.

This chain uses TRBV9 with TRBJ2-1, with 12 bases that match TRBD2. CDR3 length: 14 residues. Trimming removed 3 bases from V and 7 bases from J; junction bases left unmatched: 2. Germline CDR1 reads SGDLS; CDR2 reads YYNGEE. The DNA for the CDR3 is TGTGCCAGCAGCGATCTAGCGGGAGGGAATGAGCAGTTCTTC. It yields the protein CASSDLAGGNEQFF.

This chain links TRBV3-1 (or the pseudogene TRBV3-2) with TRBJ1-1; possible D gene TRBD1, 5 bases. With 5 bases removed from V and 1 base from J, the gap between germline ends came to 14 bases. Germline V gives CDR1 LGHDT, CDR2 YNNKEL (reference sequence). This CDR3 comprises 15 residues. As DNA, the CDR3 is TGTGCCAGCAGCTCAAGAGGCGGGGGGAACACTGAAGCTTTCTTT. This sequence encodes CASSSRGGGNTEAFF.

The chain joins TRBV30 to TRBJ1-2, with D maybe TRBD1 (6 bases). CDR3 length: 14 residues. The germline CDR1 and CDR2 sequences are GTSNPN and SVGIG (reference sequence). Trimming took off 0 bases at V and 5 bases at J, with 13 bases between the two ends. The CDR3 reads CAWSVPGAVYGYTF. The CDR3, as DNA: TGTGCCTGGAGTGTACCAGGGGCTGTTTATGGCTACACCTTC.

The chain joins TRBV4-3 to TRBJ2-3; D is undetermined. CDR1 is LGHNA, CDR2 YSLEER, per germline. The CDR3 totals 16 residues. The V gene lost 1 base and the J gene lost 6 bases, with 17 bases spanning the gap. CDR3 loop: CASSQARSHNQDTQYF. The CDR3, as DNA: TGCGCCAGCAGCCAAGCCCGTTCCCACAATCAGGATACGCAGTATTTT.

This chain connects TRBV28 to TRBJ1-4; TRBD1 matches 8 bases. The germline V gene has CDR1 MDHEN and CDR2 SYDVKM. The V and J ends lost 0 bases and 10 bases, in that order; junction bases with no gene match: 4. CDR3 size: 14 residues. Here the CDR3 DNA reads TGTGCCAGCAGTTTATGGGACAGGGTTGGAAAACTGTTTTTT. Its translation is CASSLWDRVGKLFF.

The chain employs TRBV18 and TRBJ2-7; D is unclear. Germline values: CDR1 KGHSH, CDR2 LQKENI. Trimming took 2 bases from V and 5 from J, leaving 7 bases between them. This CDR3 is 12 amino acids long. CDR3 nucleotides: TGTGCCAGCTCACCAAAAGGAAACGAGCAGTACTTC. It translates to CASSPKGNEQYF.

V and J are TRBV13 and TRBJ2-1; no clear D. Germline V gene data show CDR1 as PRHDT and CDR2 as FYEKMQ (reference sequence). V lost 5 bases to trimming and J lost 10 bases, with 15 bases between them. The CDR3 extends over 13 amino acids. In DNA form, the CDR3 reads TGTGCCAGCAGCCCCCGGCGAATGGGGGAGCAGTTCTTC. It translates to CASSPRRMGEQFF.

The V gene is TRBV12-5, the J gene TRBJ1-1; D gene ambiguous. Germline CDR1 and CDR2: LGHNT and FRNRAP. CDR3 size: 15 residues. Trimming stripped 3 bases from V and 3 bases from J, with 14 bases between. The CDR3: CASGFRKGGDTEAFF. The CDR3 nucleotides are TGTGCTAGTGGTTTTAGGAAGGGAGGCGACACTGAAGCTTTCTTT.

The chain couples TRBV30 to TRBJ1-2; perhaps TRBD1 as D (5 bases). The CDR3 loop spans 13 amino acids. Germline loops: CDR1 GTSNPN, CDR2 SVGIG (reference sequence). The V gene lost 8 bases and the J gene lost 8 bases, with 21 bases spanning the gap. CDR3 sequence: CAGSPPREKGYTF. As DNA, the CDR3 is TGTGCCGGGTCTCCCCCCAGGGAAAAAGGCTACACCTTC.

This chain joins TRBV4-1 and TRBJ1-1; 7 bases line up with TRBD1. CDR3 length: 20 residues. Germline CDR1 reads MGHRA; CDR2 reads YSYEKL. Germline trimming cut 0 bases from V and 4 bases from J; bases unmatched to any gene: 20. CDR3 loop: CASSQDLVRTGLARTTEAFF. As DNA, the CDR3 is TGCGCCAGCAGCCAAGATTTAGTCAGGACAGGTTTGGCGCGGACCACTGAAGCTTTCTTT.

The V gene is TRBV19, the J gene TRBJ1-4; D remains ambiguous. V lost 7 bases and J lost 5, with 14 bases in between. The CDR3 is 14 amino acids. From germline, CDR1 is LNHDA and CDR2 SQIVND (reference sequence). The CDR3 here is CASTQASRNEKLFF. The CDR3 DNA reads TGTGCCAGTACCCAAGCCTCCCGGAATGAAAAACTGTTTTTT. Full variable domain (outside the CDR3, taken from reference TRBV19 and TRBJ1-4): DGGITQSPKYLFRKEGQNVTLSCEQNLNHDAMYWYRQDPGQGLRLIYYSQIVNDFQKGDIAEGYSVSREKKESFPLTVTSAQKNPTAFYLCASTQASRNEKLFFGSGTQLSVL.

The CDR3 region has the DNA TGTGCCAGCAGCGCGACAGGGGGTAAAGAGACCCAGTACTTC. Translating gives CASSATGGKETQYF. This chain links TRBV9 with TRBJ2-5; 9 nucleotides match TRBD1. The CDR3 runs to 14 residues. The ends lost 3 bases at V and 3 bases at J; junction bases unmatched: 3. The germline CDR1 and CDR2 sequences are SGDLS and YYNGEE. Looking up the rest from reference TRBV9 and TRBJ2-5 gives the full variable domain: DSGVTQTPKHLITATGQRVTLRCSPRSGDLSVYWYQQSLDQGLQFLIQYYNGEERAKGNILERFSAQQFPDLHSELNLSSLELGDSALYFCASSATGGKETQYFGPGTRLLVL.

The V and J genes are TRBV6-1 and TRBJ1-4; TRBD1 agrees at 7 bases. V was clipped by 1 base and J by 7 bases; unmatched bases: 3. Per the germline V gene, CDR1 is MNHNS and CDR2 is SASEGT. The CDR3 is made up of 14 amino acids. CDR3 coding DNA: TGTGCCAGCAGTGAAGGACAGGGTTTTGAAAAACTGTTTTTT. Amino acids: CASSEGQGFEKLFF.

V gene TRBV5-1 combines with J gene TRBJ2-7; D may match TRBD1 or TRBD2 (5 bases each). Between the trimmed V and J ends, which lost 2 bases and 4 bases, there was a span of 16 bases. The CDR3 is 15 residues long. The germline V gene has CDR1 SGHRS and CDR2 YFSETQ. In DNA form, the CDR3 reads TGCGCCAGCAGCTTATCCGGGACCGCGGCTTACGAGCAGTACTTC. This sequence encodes CASSLSGTAAYEQYF.

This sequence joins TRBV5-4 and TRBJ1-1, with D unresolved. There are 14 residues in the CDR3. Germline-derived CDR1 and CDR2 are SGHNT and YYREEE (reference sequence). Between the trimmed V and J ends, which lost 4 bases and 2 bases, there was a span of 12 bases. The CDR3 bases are TGTGCCAGCAGCCCCCCCGGCAGAAACACTGAAGCTTTCTTT. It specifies CASSPPGRNTEAFF. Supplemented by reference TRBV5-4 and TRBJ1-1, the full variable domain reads ETGVTQSPTHLIKTRGQQVTLRCSSQSGHNTVSWYQQALGQGPQFIFQYYREEENGRGNFPPRFSGLQFPNYSSELNVNALELDDSALYLCASSPPGRNTEAFFGQGTRLTVV.

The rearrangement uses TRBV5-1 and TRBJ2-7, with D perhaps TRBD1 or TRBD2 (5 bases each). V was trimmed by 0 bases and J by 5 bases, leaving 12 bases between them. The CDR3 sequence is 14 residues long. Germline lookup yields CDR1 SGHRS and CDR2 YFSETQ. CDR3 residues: CASSLGDLIDEQYF. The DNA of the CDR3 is TGCGCCAGCAGCTTGGGGGACCTAATTGACGAGCAGTACTTC.

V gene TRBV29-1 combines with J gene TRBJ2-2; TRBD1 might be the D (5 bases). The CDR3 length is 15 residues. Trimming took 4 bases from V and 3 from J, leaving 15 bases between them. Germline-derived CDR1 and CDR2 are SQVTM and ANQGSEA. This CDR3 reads CSVGALKGDTGELFF. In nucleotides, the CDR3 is TGCAGCGTTGGCGCCCTTAAAGGGGACACCGGGGAGCTGTTTTTT.

The CDR3 sequence is CASGFPNQPQHF. CDR3 bases: TGTGCTAGTGGTTTTCCAAATCAGCCCCAGCATTTT. J is TRBJ1-5 and V is TRBV12-5; D unresolved. The CDR3 runs to 12 residues. Per the germline V gene, CDR1 is LGHNT and CDR2 is FRNRAP. The germline V and J ends were trimmed by 3 bases and 4 bases, with 4 bases remaining between them.

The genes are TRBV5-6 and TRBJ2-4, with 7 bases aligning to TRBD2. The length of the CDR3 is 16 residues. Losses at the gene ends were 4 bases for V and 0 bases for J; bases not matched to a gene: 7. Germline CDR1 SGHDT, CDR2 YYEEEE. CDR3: CASSDGTTLAKNIQYF. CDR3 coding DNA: TGTGCCAGCAGCGACGGGACTACACTAGCCAAAAACATTCAGTACTTC.

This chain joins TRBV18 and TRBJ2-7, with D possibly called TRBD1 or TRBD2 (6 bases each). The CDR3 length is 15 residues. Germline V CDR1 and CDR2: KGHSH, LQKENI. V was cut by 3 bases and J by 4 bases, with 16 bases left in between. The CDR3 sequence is CASSPGARAGYEQYF. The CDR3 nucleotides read TGTGCCAGCTCACCGGGGGCCAGGGCGGGGTACGAGCAGTACTTC. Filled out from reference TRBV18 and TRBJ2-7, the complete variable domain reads NAGVMQNPRHLVRRRGQEARLRCSPMKGHSHVYWYRQLPEEGLKFMVYLQKENIIDESGMPKERFSAEFPKEGPSILRIQQVVRGDSAAYFCASSPGARAGYEQYFGPGTRLTVT.

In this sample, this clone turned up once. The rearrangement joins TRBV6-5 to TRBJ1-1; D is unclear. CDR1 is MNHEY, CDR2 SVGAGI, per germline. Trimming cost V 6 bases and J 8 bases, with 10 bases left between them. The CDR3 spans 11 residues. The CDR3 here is CASSHSGEAFF. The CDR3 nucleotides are TGTGCCAGCAGCCACAGCGGGGAAGCTTTCTTT.

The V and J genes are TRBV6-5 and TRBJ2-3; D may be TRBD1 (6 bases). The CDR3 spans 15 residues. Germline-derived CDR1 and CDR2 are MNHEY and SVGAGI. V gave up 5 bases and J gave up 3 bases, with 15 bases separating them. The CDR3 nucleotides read TGTGCCAGCAGTCCCTACCTACAGGGAACAGATACGCAGTATTTT. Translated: CASSPYLQGTDTQYF.

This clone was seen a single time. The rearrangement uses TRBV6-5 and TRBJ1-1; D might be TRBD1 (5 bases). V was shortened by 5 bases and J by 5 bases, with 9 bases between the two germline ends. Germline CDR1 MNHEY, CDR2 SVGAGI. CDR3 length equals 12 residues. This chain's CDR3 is CASSRQLTEAFF. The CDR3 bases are TGTGCCAGCAGTAGACAGTTGACTGAAGCTTTCTTT.

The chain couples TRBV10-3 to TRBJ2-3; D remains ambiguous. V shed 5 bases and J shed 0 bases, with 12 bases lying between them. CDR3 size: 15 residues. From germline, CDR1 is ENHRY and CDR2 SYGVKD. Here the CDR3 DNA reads TGTGCCATCAGTCTTCTCCCTACTAGCACAGATACGCAGTATTTT. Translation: CAISLLPTSTDTQYF.

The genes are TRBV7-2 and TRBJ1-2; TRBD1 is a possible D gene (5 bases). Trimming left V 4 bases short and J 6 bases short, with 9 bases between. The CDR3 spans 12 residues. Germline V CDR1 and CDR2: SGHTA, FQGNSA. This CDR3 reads CASSSRVNGYTF. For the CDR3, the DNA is TGTGCCAGCAGCTCCAGGGTGAATGGCTACACCTTC.

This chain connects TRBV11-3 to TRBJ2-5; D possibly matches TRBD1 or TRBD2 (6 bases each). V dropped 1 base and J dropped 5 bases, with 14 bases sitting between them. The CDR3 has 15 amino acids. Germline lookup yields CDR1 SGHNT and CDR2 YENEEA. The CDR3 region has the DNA TGTGCCAGCAGCTTAGCGGGGGCCTCGTGGGAGACCCAGTACTTC. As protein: CASSLAGASWETQYF. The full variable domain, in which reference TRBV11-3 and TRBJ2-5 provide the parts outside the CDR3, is EAGVVQSPRYKIIEKKQPVAFWCNPISGHNTLYWYLQNLGQGPELLIRYENEEAVDDSQLPKDRFSAERLKGVDSTLKIQPAELGDSAVYLCASSLAGASWETQYFGPGTRLLVL.

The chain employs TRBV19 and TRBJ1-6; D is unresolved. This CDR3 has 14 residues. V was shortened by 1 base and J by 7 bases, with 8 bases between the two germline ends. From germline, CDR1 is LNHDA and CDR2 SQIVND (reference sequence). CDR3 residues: CASSIAGSNSPLHF. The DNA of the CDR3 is TGTGCCAGTAGTATAGCGGGCAGCAATTCACCCCTCCACTTT.

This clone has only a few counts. The CDR3 bases are TGTGCCAGCAGGGCAGGGAGGAACACCGGGGAGCTGTTTTTT. Its translation is CASRAGRNTGELFF. The chain has TRBV25-1 and TRBJ2-2; the D call may be TRBD1 or TRBD2 (5 bases each). Trimming removed 6 bases from V and 1 base from J, with 9 bases in between. Germline loops: CDR1 MGHDK, CDR2 SYGVNS. The CDR3 runs to 14 residues. Complete variable domain (other parts from reference TRBV25-1 and TRBJ2-2): EADIYQTPRYLVIGTGKKITLECSQTMGHDKMYWYQQDPGMELHLIHYSYGVNSTEKGDLSSESTVSRIRTEHFPLTLESARPSHTSQYLCASRAGRNTGELFFGEGSRLTVL.

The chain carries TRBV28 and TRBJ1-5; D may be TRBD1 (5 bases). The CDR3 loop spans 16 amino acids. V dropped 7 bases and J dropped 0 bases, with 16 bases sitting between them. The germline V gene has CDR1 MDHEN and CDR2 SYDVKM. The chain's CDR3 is CASTRDSVNSNQPQHF. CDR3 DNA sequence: TGTGCCAGCACCCGAGACAGCGTTAATAGCAATCAGCCCCAGCATTTT.

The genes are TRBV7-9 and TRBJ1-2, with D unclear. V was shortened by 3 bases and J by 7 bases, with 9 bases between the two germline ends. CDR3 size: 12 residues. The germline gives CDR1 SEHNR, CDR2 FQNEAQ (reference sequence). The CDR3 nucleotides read TGTGCCAGCAGCTTCATGAGCGGTGGCTACACCTTC. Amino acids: CASSFMSGGYTF.

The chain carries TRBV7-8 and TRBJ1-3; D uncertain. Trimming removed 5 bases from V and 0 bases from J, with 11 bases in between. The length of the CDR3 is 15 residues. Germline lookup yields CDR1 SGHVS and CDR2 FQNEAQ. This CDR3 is CASSPRRISGNTIYF. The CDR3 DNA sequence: TGTGCCAGCAGCCCCAGGCGAATCTCTGGAAACACCATATATTTT.